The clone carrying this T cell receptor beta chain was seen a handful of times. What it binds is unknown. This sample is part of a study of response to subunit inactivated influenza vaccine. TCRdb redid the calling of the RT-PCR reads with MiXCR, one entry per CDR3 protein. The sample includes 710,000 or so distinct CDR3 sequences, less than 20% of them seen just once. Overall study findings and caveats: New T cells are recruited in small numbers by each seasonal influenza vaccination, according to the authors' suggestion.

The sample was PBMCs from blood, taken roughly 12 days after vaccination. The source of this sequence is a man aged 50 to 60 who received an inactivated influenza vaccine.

The CDR3 coding sequence is TGTGCCACCAGCAGAGCCCCACGGACGTGGGAGACCCAGTACTTC. It encodes CATSRAPRTWETQYF. The chain has TRBV15 and TRBJ2-5; no clear D gene. Looked up from germline, CDR1 is LNHNV and CDR2 is YYDKDF (reference sequence). CDR3 length equals 15 residues. V was trimmed by 1 base and J by 5 bases, leaving 14 bases between them.